The entry below describes one T cell receptor beta chain. The data belong to a study of blood T cell repertoires in COVID-19. Study in general: Researchers got acute and convalescent COVID-19 samples from the United States, Italy and Spain. T cells, B-cell-depleted T cells, or PBMCs supplied cDNA or gDNA.

How the authors handled the data: Amplified reference gene primers provided the basis for estimating nucleated cell counts. Profiled with immunoSEQ multiplex PCR; TCRdb holds only in-frame clones, not every one. V and J calls and clone size are as listed in that table; D and trimming were resolved from the DNA. The table includes just over 90,000 clones, approximately 76% detected once. V lost 6 bases and J 4 bases, leaving 9 bases between the germline ends. CDR3 length: 12 residues. From germline, CDR1 is MNHEY and CDR2 SVGAGI. The sample was peripheral blood. The receptor was isolated from a man aged 65 to 85 with acute or convalescent COVID-19. The chain has TRBV6-5 and TRBJ1-2; possible D gene TRBD1, 6 bases. In nucleotides, the CDR3 is TGTGCCAGCAGCAGGGGACCCTATGGCTACACCTTC. This codes for CASSRGPYGYTF.